These 26 T cell receptor beta chains came from one sample sequenced in a study of blood T cell repertoires in COVID-19. Sequencing was performed with immunoSEQ multiplex PCR; in TCRdb, only in-frame clones are kept and a portion is missing. The table records around 250,000 clones, over 80% of them present only once. Sequencing was performed on peripheral blood. The origin of the receptors is a man aged 55-75 years who had recovered from COVID-19.

This clone occurred many times. The CDR3 DNA sequence: TGTGCCACCAGGCAGGGAGGTTCCAATGAGCAGTTCTTC. This sequence encodes CATRQGGSNEQFF. The chain couples TRBV24-1 to TRBJ2-1; possibly TRBD2 for D (6 bases). The V end was cut by 7 bases, the J end by 6 bases, with 12 bases between. CDR3 length equals 13 residues. Germline assignment: CDR1 KGHDR and CDR2 SFDVKD.

The rearrangement links TRBV11-2 to TRBJ2-1; perhaps TRBD2 as D (5 bases). Germline V gives CDR1 SGHAT, CDR2 FQNNGV. The CDR3 runs to 16 residues. V dropped 5 bases and J dropped 1 base, with 15 bases sitting between them. DNA of the CDR3: TGTGCCAGCAGCATCTCTAGCCAGTTGTCCTACAATGAGCAGTTCTTC. Its protein is CASSISSQLSYNEQFF.

Of note for this clone: A read error may produce the germline difference seen at one junction end. The V call is TRBV27, the J call TRBJ2-7, with 10 nucleotides matching TRBD2. The CDR3 is 16 residues long. CDR1 MNHEY and CDR2 SMNVEV come from the germline V gene (reference sequence). The CDR3 nucleotides read TGTGCCAGCAGATTATCGGCTAGCGGGAGTTTTAACGAGCAGTACTTC. Its translation is CASRLSASGSFNEQYF.

The chain combines TRBV2 with TRBJ1-4; TRBD1 is a possible D gene (6 bases). The germline V and J ends were trimmed by 6 bases and 5 bases, with 16 bases remaining between them. This CDR3 comprises 15 residues. Germline CDR1 is SNHLY and CDR2 is FYNNEI. CDR3 DNA: TGTGCCAGCAGACCTTACAGGGCCGAAAATGAAAAACTGTTTTTT. Its translation: CASRPYRAENEKLFF.

V is TRBV30 and J is TRBJ1-3; D is unclear. This CDR3 contains 15 residues. V was cut by 0 bases and J by 0 bases, with 9 bases left in between. Germline V lookup: CDR1 GTSNPN, CDR2 SVGIG (reference sequence). Here the CDR3 DNA reads TGTGCCTGGAGTGTACGGGGTAGCTCTGGAAACACCATATATTTT. It specifies CAWSVRGSSGNTIYF.

The rearrangement joins TRBV5-1 to TRBJ1-1; possible D gene TRBD1, 5 bases. Deletions cut 5 bases from V and 0 bases from J, with 14 bases between. The CDR3 length is 15 residues. Germline CDR1 SGHRS, CDR2 YFSETQ. In DNA, the CDR3 is TGCGCCAGCAGTATTCAGGGCGTCATGAACACTGAAGCTTTCTTT. It codes for CASSIQGVMNTEAFF.

The chain employs TRBV7-3 and TRBJ2-3, with D possibly being TRBD2 (6 bases). This CDR3 region has 14 residues. Trimming took 5 bases from V and 4 from J, leaving 13 bases between them. Germline CDR1 reads SGHTA; CDR2 reads FQGTGA. The CDR3 DNA is TGTGCCAGCAGCCTAGCGACCCCTCCAGATACGCAGTATTTT. Translating it yields CASSLATPPDTQYF.

The rearrangement links TRBV29-1 to TRBJ2-7; D ambiguous. The V and J ends lost 0 bases and 3 bases respectively, with 6 bases between them. The V gene's germline CDR1 is SQVTM and CDR2 ANQGSEA. This CDR3 has 12 residues. CDR3 sequence (DNA): TGCAGCGTTGAAGATCCCGGCTACGAGCAGTACTTC. It translates to CSVEDPGYEQYF.

This clone showed up just a few times. The chain couples TRBV12-3 or TRBV12-4 to TRBJ2-1; 8 positions match TRBD1. There are 13 residues in the CDR3. V lost 6 bases to trimming and J lost 6 bases; unmatched junction nucleotides: 4. The CDR3, as DNA: TGTGCCAGCAGCAAGGACAGGGCCAATGAGCAGTTCTTC. The encoded protein is CASSKDRANEQFF.

CDR3 residues: CSVLAGEETQYF. Written as DNA, the CDR3 is TGCAGCGTCCTAGCGGGGGAAGAGACCCAGTACTTC. This chain joins TRBV29-1 and TRBJ2-5, with TRBD2 matching 10 bases. Unmatched junction bases numbered 1, after V lost 6 bases and J lost 3 bases. The CDR3 extends over 12 amino acids. CDR1 and CDR2 (germline): SQVTM, ANQGSEA.

This chain links TRBV6-6 with TRBJ1-2; tentatively, D is TRBD1 (5 bases). Trimming left V 5 bases short and J 8 bases short, with 15 bases between. CDR1 is MNHNY, CDR2 SVGAGI, per germline (reference sequence). The CDR3 runs 13 residues. DNA of the CDR3: TGTGCCAGCAGTCCCGGGGGGTTCGAGGGCTACACCTTC. This sequence encodes CASSPGGFEGYTF.

The gene calls are TRBV14 and TRBJ2-3, with D unresolved. Trimming removed 1 base at V and 6 bases at J, with 14 bases between. Germline V gives CDR1 SGHDN, CDR2 FVKESK. This CDR3 has 15 residues. CDR3 sequence reads: CASSQGLGRPDTQYF. As DNA, the CDR3 is TGTGCCAGCAGCCAAGGCCTGGGCCGGCCGGATACGCAGTATTTT.

The V call is TRBV13, the J call TRBJ2-7, with 11 bases fitting TRBD2. The V gene end was trimmed by 5 bases and the J gene end by 3 bases; junction bases not matched to a gene: 6. This CDR3 has 15 amino acids. Germline assignment: CDR1 PRHDT and CDR2 FYEKMQ (reference sequence). This CDR3 is CASSPPSGGYYEQYF. The CDR3 nucleotides read TGTGCCAGCAGCCCCCCTAGCGGGGGGTACTACGAGCAGTACTTC.

Points on this clone: The same CDR3 arises from other DNA sequences in this sample as well. The chain's CDR3 is CASSQEGGYTEAFF. In nucleotides, the CDR3 is TGCGCCAGCAGCCAAGAGGGAGGGTACACTGAAGCTTTCTTT. This chain connects TRBV4-1 to TRBJ1-1, with D unclear. The V and J ends lost 0 bases and 3 bases respectively, with 8 bases between them. The CDR3 spans 14 residues. Per germline, CDR1 MGHRA and CDR2 YSYEKL.

The chain combines TRBV5-1 with TRBJ2-7; D gene unclear. The V gene lost 7 bases and the J gene lost 3 bases, with 14 bases spanning the gap. The length of the CDR3 is 13 residues. Germline CDR1 is SGHRS and CDR2 is YFSETQ. This CDR3 is CASRSTSHYEQYF. CDR3 in DNA: TGCGCCAGCCGGTCCACGTCCCACTACGAGCAGTACTTC.

This sequence joins TRBV7-9 and TRBJ2-3; the match to TRBD1 covers 8 bases. Per the germline V gene, CDR1 is SEHNR and CDR2 is FQNEAQ (reference sequence). This CDR3 is built from 17 residues. With V trimmed by 1 base and J by 4 bases, 10 bases remained unmatched. The CDR3 DNA sequence: TGTGCCAGCAGCTTAGGCGCAGGGGGCTATCGGCCAGATACGCAGTATTTT. It codes for CASSLGAGGYRPDTQYF.

V is TRBV28 and J is TRBJ1-6, with D perhaps matching TRBD1 (5 bases). The germline gives CDR1 MDHEN, CDR2 SYDVKM. The V end was cut by 6 bases, the J end by 9 bases, with 15 bases between. The length of the CDR3 is 14 residues. The CDR3 sequence is CASSTGTLRSPLHF. The CDR3 region has the DNA TGTGCCAGCAGCACCGGGACTTTGCGTTCACCCCTCCACTTT.

The rearrangement links TRBV5-1 to TRBJ1-3; 7 nucleotides agree with TRBD1. The CDR3 spans 17 residues. J gave up 0 bases and V 2 bases, and 8 bases lay outside the gene matches. Per germline, CDR1 SGHRS and CDR2 YFSETQ. The CDR3 nucleotides read TGCGCCAGCAGCTTAAACGACAGGGCCGTCTCTGGAAACACCATATATTTT. Amino acids: CASSLNDRAVSGNTIYF.

V gene TRBV5-4 combines with J gene TRBJ2-1; D is perhaps TRBD1 (6 bases). The CDR3 is 13 residues long. Trimming removed 3 bases from V and 7 bases from J, with 11 bases in between. Germline V CDR1 and CDR2: SGHNT, YYREEE (reference sequence). CDR3 nucleotide sequence: TGTGCCAGCAGCTCCCTGGACAGAAATGAGCAGTTCTTC. Protein sequence: CASSSLDRNEQFF. Drawing the rest from reference TRBV5-4 and TRBJ2-1, the complete variable domain is ETGVTQSPTHLIKTRGQQVTLRCSSQSGHNTVSWYQQALGQGPQFIFQYYREEENGRGNFPPRFSGLQFPNYSSELNVNALELDDSALYLCASSSLDRNEQFFGPGTRLTVL.

The chain is built from TRBV30 and TRBJ2-1; 7 nucleotides line up with TRBD2. V shed 0 bases, J shed 10 bases, and the junction held 12 bases outside the gene matches. This CDR3 region has 15 residues. Germline loops: CDR1 GTSNPN, CDR2 SVGIG (reference sequence). CDR3 sequence reads: CAWSVAGTPGREQFF. Written as DNA, the CDR3 is TGTGCCTGGAGTGTAGCGGGGACCCCAGGGAGAGAGCAGTTCTTC. Looking up the rest from reference TRBV30 and TRBJ2-1 gives the full variable domain: SQTIHQWPATLVQPVGSPLSLECTVEGTSNPNLYWYRQAAGRGLQLLFYSVGIGQISSEVPQNLSASRPQDRQFILSSKKLLLSDSGFYLCAWSVAGTPGREQFFGPGTRLTVL.

The chain employs TRBV5-5 and TRBJ1-2, with D perhaps TRBD1 (6 bases). The germline V and J ends were trimmed by 4 bases and 2 bases, with 12 bases remaining between them. The CDR3 contains 14 residues. Germline CDR1 is SGHKS and CDR2 is YYEKEE (reference sequence). This chain's CDR3 is CASSRRTDNYGYTF. CDR3 nucleotide sequence: TGTGCCAGCAGCCGAAGGACAGACAACTATGGCTACACCTTC.

V is TRBV11-2 and J is TRBJ2-7; tentative D call: TRBD1 (6 bases). The CDR3 length is 15 residues. Germline V CDR1 and CDR2: SGHAT, FQNNGV. Trimming took 1 base from V and 4 from J, leaving 14 bases between them. CDR3 in amino acids: CASSLAPGQGYEQYF. The CDR3 nucleotides are TGTGCCAGCAGCTTAGCCCCCGGCCAGGGGTACGAGCAGTACTTC.

The rearrangement links TRBV9 to TRBJ1-3; TRBD1 matches at 7 bases. V lost 0 bases to trimming and J lost 4 bases; unmatched junction nucleotides: 1. The CDR3 runs to 14 residues. From germline, CDR1 is SGDLS and CDR2 YYNGEE. The CDR3 region is CASSVGQGGNTIYF. In nucleotides, the CDR3 is TGTGCCAGCAGCGTAGGACAGGGAGGAAACACCATATATTTT. The entire variable domain, with the rest obtained from reference TRBV9 and TRBJ1-3, is as follows: DSGVTQTPKHLITATGQRVTLRCSPRSGDLSVYWYQQSLDQGLQFLIQYYNGEERAKGNILERFSAQQFPDLHSELNLSSLELGDSALYFCASSVGQGGNTIYFGEGSWLTVV.

The chain uses TRBV4-1 and TRBJ2-2; TRBD2 might be the D (6 bases). V lost 4 bases and J lost 0, with 12 bases in between. The germline gives CDR1 MGHRA, CDR2 YSYEKL. CDR3 length: 16 residues. In DNA form, the CDR3 reads TGCGCCAGCAGCCGTGGCCAGCGGGCGAACACCGGGGAGCTGTTTTTT. Protein sequence: CASSRGQRANTGELFF.

This chain links TRBV18 with TRBJ1-2, with unresolved D. Trimming stripped 6 bases from V and 2 bases from J, with 13 bases between. Germline loops: CDR1 KGHSH, CDR2 LQKENI. The CDR3 contains 14 residues. CDR3 loop: CASSSQPPNYGYTF. CDR3 coding DNA: TGTGCCAGCTCGTCACAGCCCCCCAACTATGGCTACACCTTC.

DNA of the CDR3: TGCAGTGCTAGTTCATCAAGGGCGGGCTATGGCTACACCTTC. Its translation: CSASSSRAGYGYTF. The chain carries TRBV20-1 and TRBJ1-2; D is unresolved. The CDR3 runs 14 residues. The germline V gene encodes CDR1 DFQATT and CDR2 SNEGSKA (reference sequence). The germline V and J ends were trimmed by 3 bases and 4 bases, with 15 bases remaining between them.